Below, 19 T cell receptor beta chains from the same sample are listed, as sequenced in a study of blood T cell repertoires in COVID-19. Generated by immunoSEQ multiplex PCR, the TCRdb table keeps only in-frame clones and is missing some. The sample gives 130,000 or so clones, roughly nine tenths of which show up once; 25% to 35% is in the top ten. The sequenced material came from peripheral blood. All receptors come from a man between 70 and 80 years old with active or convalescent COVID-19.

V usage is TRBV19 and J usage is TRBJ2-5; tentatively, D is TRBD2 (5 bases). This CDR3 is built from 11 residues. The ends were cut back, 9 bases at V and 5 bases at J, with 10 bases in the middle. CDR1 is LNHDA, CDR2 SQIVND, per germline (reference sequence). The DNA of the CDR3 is TGTGCCAGCCGGGATCGGGAGACCCAGTACTTC. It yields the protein CASRDRETQYF.

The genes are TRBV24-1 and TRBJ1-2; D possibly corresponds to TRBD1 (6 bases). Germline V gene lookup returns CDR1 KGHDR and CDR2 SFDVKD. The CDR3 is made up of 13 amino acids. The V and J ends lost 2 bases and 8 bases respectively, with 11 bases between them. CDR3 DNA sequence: TGTGCCACCAGTGATTCGGGGGGCGCAGGCTACACCTTC. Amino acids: CATSDSGGAGYTF.

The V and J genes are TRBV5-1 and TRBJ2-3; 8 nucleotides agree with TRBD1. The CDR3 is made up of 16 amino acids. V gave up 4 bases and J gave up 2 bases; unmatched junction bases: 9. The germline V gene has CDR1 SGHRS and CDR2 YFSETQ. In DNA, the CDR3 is TGCGCCAGCAGCGCCGGGCGACAGGGGCTCACAGATACGCAGTATTTT. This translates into CASSAGRQGLTDTQYF.

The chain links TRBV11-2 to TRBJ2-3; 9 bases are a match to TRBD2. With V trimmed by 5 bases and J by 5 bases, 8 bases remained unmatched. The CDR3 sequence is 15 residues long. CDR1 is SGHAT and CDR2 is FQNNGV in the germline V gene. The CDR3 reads CASSLAGSRGDTQYF. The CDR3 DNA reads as TGTGCCAGCAGCCTAGCGGGGAGTCGGGGAGATACGCAGTATTTT.

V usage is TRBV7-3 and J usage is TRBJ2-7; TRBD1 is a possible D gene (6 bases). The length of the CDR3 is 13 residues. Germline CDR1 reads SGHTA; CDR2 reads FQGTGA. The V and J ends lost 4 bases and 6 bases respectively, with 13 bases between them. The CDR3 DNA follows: TGTGCCAGCAGCTCAGGAACAGGGACCGAGCAGTACTTC. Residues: CASSSGTGTEQYF.

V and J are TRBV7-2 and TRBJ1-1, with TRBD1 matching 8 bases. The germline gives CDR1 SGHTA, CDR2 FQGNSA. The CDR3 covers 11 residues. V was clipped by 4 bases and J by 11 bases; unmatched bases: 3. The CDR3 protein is CASSSGTGAFF. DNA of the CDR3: TGTGCCAGCAGCTCGGGGACAGGTGCTTTCTTT.

The DNA for the CDR3 is TGTGCCATCAGTGAGTCCGGTGGTAGAGAGCAGTTCTTC. This codes for CAISESGGREQFF. The chain carries TRBV10-3 and TRBJ2-1; no definite D call. The length of the CDR3 is 13 residues. Germline-derived CDR1 and CDR2 are ENHRY and SYGVKD. V was shortened by 0 bases and J by 10 bases, with 10 bases between the two germline ends.

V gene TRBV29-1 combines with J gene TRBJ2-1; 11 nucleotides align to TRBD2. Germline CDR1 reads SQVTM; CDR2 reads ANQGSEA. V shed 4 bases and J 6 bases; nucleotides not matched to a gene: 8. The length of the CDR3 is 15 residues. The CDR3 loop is CSVASLAGVSNEQFF. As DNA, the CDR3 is TGCAGCGTTGCCTCACTAGCGGGAGTATCCAATGAGCAGTTCTTC.

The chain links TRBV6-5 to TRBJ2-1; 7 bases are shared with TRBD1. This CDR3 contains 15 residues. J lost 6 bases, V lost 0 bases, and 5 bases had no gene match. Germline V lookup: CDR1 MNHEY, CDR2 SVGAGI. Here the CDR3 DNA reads TGTGCCAGCAGTTACTCCTCCGGGACAGCCAATGAGCAGTTCTTC. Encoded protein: CASSYSSGTANEQFF.

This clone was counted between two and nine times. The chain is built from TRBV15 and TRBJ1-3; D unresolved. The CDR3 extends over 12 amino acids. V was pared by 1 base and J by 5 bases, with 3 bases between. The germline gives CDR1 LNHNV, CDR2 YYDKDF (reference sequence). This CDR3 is CATSRARNTIYF. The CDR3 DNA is TGTGCCACCAGCAGAGCTAGAAACACCATATATTTT.

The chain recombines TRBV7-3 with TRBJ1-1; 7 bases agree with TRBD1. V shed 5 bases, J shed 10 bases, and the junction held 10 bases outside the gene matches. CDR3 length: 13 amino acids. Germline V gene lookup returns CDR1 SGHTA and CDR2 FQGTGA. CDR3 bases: TGTGCCAGCAGCCCCACACTTACAGGGGTAGCTTTCTTT. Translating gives CASSPTLTGVAFF.

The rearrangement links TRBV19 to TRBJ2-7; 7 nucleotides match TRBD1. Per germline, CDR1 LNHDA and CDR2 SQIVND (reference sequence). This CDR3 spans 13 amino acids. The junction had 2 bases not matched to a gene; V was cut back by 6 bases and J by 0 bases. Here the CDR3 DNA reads TGTGCCAGTAGCCGGGACAGCTCCTACGAGCAGTACTTC. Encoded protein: CASSRDSSYEQYF.

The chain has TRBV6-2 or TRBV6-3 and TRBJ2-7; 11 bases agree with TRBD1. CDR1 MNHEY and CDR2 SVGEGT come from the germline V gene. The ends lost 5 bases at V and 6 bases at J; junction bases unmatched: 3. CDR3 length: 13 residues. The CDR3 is CASSRDRGFEQYF. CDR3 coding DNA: TGTGCCAGCAGTCGGGACAGGGGGTTCGAGCAGTACTTC.

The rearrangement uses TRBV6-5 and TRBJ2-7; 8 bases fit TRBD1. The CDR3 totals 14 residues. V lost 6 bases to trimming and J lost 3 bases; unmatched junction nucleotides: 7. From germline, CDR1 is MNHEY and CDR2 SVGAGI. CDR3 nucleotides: TGTGCCAGCAGAACGGGACAGGAAGTCTACGAGCAGTACTTC. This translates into CASRTGQEVYEQYF.

CDR3 bases: TGCGCCAGCAGTCAAAGCTTGGCAATTCCGGGACTAGCGGCCAACACCGGGGAGCTGTTTTTT. It is translated as CASSQSLAIPGLAANTGELFF. This chain uses TRBV23-1 with TRBJ2-2; 11 bases line up with TRBD2. TRBV23-1 is an ORF, and what it does is uncertain. CDR3 length equals 21 residues. Trimming cost V 2 bases and J 2 bases; bases outside gene matches: 16.

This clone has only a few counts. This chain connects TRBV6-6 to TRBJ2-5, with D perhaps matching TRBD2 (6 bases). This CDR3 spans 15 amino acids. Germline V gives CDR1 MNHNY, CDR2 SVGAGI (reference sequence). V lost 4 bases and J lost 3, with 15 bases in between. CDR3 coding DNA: TGTGCCAGCAGTTCACATCATCTAGCGAAAGAGACCCAGTACTTC. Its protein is CASSSHHLAKETQYF.

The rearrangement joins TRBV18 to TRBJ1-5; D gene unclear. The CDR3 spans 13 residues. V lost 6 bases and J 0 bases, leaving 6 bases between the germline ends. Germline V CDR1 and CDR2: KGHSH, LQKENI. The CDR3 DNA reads TGTGCCAGCTCGACTGGTAGCAATCAGCCCCAGCATTTT. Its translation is CASSTGSNQPQHF. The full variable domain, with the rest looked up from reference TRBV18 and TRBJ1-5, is NAGVMQNPRHLVRRRGQEARLRCSPMKGHSHVYWYRQLPEEGLKFMVYLQKENIIDESGMPKERFSAEFPKEGPSILRIQQVVRGDSAAYFCASSTGSNQPQHFGDGTRLSIL.

The CDR3 coding sequence is TGTGCCAGCATGGAGTTGACTAATGAAAAACTGTTTTTT. It specifies CASMELTNEKLFF. This chain uses TRBV27 with TRBJ1-4; D not certain. Germline-derived CDR1 and CDR2 are MNHEY and SMNVEV (reference sequence). With 7 bases removed from V and 2 bases from J, the gap between germline ends came to 8 bases. The CDR3 spans 13 residues.

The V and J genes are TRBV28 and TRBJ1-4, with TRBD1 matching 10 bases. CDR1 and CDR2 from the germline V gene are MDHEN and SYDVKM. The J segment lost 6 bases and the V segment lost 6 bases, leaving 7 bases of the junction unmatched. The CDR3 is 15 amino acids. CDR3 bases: TGTGCCAGCAGCAACGGACAGGGGGGTTATGAAAAACTGTTTTTT. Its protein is CASSNGQGGYEKLFF. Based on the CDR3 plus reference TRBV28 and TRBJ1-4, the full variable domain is DVKVTQSSRYLVKRTGEKVFLECVQDMDHENMFWYRQDPGLGLRLIYFSYDVKMKEKGDIPEGYSVSREKKERFSLILESASTNQTSMYLCASSNGQGGYEKLFFGSGTQLSVL.